These T cell receptor beta chains were read from a single sample in a study of blood T cell repertoires in COVID-19. Assay: immunoSEQ multiplex PCR; the TCRdb copy retains only in-frame clones and omits some. The sample carries 110,000 to 150,000 clones, 75% to 85% recorded once. Specimen: peripheral blood. Every receptor here comes from a man in his sixties or seventies who had recovered from COVID-19. CDR3s include the opening cysteine and the closing phenylalanine or tryptophan. The order of the fields is V gene, CDR3 length, D gene, J gene, clone size, CDR3 protein, CDR3 DNA. D genes are given only for firm matches. Clone size, where shown, is once, few, many, or a class for clones that have expanded.

>TRBV5-6|15|.|TRBJ2-5|.
CASSFRLGAGETQYF
TGTGCCAGCAGCTTTCGTTTGGGGGCGGGAGAGACCCAGTACTTC
>TRBV6-4|13|.|TRBJ2-1|few
CASALSSYNEQFF
TGTGCCAGCGCGTTGAGCTCCTACAATGAGCAGTTCTTC
>TRBV7-9|17|TRBD2|TRBJ2-2|.
CASIRLAGGANTGELFF
TGTGCCAGCATCCGACTAGCGGGAGGCGCGAACACCGGGGAGCTGTTTTTT
>TRBV11-2|15|TRBD1|TRBJ1-5|.
CASSLDRYSNQPQHF
TGTGCCAGCAGCCTGGACAGGTATAGCAATCAGCCCCAGCATTTT
>TRBV2|14|.|TRBJ1-2|many
CASSDFQGNYGYTF
TGTGCCAGCAGTGACTTCCAGGGAAACTATGGCTACACCTTC
>TRBV11-2|13|.|TRBJ2-5|few
CASSPSLQETQYF
TGTGCCAGCAGCCCCTCCCTCCAAGAGACCCAGTACTTC
>TRBV9|19|TRBD2|TRBJ2-2|.
CASSLRGLAGGKNTGELFF
TGTGCCAGCAGCCTCAGGGGACTAGCGGGAGGCAAAAACACCGGGGAGCTGTTTTTT
>TRBV14|18|.|TRBJ2-1|.
CASSRGRQTSSPYNEQFF
TGTGCCAGCAGCCGGGGCCGTCAAACCAGTAGCCCTTACAATGAGCAGTTCTTC
>TRBV3-1/TRBV3-2|14|TRBD1|TRBJ1-5|.
CASSRGQGAEPQHF
TGTGCCAGCAGCCGGGGACAGGGGGCCGAGCCCCAGCATTTT
>TRBV6-6|14|TRBD2|TRBJ2-1|.
CASKGLAGDNEQFF
TGTGCCAGCAAAGGACTAGCGGGAGACAATGAGCAGTTCTTC
>TRBV7-2|14|TRBD2|TRBJ2-1|.
CARHLGLAGYEQFF
TGTGCCAGACACTTGGGACTAGCGGGGTATGAGCAGTTCTTC
>TRBV2|13|.|TRBJ1-2|.
CASSEWSRGGYTF
TGTGCCAGCAGTGAATGGTCCCGAGGAGGCTACACCTTC
>TRBV30|18|TRBD1|TRBJ1-5|.
CAWNEVYRGQYSNQPQHF
TGTGCCTGGAACGAGGTTTACAGGGGGCAATATAGCAATCAGCCCCAGCATTTT
>TRBV19|14|.|TRBJ2-7|.
CASSPRVLSYEQYF
TGTGCCAGTAGTCCCAGGGTCCTCTCCTACGAGCAGTACTTC